Listed below are T cell receptor beta chains from one sample, sequenced in a study of blood T cell repertoires in COVID-19. Assay: immunoSEQ multiplex PCR; the TCRdb copy retains only in-frame clones and omits some. Of roughly 250,000 clones in the sample, approximately 78% were seen once. Sample: peripheral blood. The receptors originated from a woman aged 55-69 years with active or convalescent COVID-19. CDR3s include the opening cysteine and the closing phenylalanine or tryptophan. Fields, in order: clone size, J gene, V gene, D gene, CDR3 protein, CDR3 DNA. The D gene is left open where the match is weak. Part of the rows lack a size; the others show once, few, many or a class for expanded clones.

.	TRBJ1-2	TRBV5-6	TRBD1	CASSLGPTGVYGYTF	TGTGCCAGCAGCTTGGGTCCGACAGGGGTCTATGGCTACACCTTC
.	TRBJ1-5	TRBV19	.	CASNRGYQPQHF	TGTGCCAGTAACCGGGGTTATCAGCCCCAGCATTTT
.	TRBJ2-5	TRBV9	.	CASSVAVLASGETQYF	TGTGCCAGCAGCGTAGCGGTTCTAGCTTCCGGGGAGACCCAGTACTTC
.	TRBJ2-3	TRBV19	.	CASSMNSDTDTQYF	TGTGCCAGTAGTATGAATAGCGACACAGATACGCAGTATTTT
once	TRBJ2-4	TRBV19	TRBD1	CASTLGQGSDIQYF	TGTGCCAGTACCCTCGGACAGGGGTCGGACATTCAGTACTTC
.	TRBJ1-1	TRBV7-9	TRBD1	CASSQGAATEAFF	TGTGCCAGCAGCCAGGGGGCGGCCACTGAAGCTTTCTTT
few	TRBJ2-3	TRBV11-3	.	CASSLQDTDTQYF	TGTGCCAGCAGCTTACAGGACACAGATACGCAGTATTTT
.	TRBJ2-7	TRBV11-3	TRBD1	CASSLGQASYEQYF	TGTGCCAGCAGCTTGGGACAGGCGAGCTACGAGCAGTACTTC
few	TRBJ1-2	TRBV6-6	.	CASRSRNYGYTF	TGTGCCAGCAGGAGCAGGAACTATGGCTACACCTTC
.	TRBJ2-7	TRBV2	TRBD1	CASSEGQGVPRYEQYF	TGTGCCAGCAGTGAGGGACAGGGGGTACCACGCTACGAGCAGTACTTC
.	TRBJ1-1	TRBV18	.	CASSPGHGGTEAFF	TGTGCCAGCTCACCGGGCCACGGGGGGACTGAAGCTTTCTTT
.	TRBJ2-1	TRBV15	TRBD1	CATSREGQGGNEQFF	TGTGCCACCAGCAGAGAGGGACAGGGGGGCAATGAGCAGTTCTTC
.	TRBJ2-1	TRBV2	TRBD2	CASSGAGGYNEQFF	TGTGCCAGCAGTGGAGCGGGGGGATACAATGAGCAGTTCTTC
once	TRBJ2-1	TRBV5-4	TRBD2	CASSSFESSGDNEQFF	TGTGCCAGCAGCTCGTTCGAGTCTAGCGGAGACAATGAGCAGTTCTTC
.	TRBJ2-3	TRBV7-9	.	CASSLDAGHTDTQYF	TGTGCCAGCAGCTTAGATGCAGGACACACAGATACGCAGTATTTT
.	TRBJ2-3	TRBV4-1	TRBD2	CASSQDLGRAGDTQYF	TGCGCCAGCAGCCAAGATCTGGGGAGGGCCGGGGATACGCAGTATTTT
.	TRBJ1-1	TRBV14	.	CASSQWGLAGTEAFF	TGTGCCAGCAGCCAATGGGGACTGGCGGGAACTGAAGCTTTCTTT
.	TRBJ2-3	TRBV7-2	.	CASSFNGGPGTDTQYF	TGTGCCAGCAGCTTCAACGGGGGACCCGGCACAGATACGCAGTATTTT
.	TRBJ1-2	TRBV20-1	TRBD1	CSASPPGQVGGDYGYTF	TGCAGTGCTAGTCCCCCGGGACAGGTTGGGGGGGATTATGGCTACACCTTC
.	TRBJ2-3	TRBV5-8	.	CASTLTPGGFDTQYF	TGTGCCAGCACCCTTACCCCGGGTGGGTTTGATACGCAGTATTTT
.	TRBJ2-3	TRBV11-3	TRBD2	CASSWRGGTDTQYF	TGTGCCAGCAGCTGGCGGGGGGGGACAGATACGCAGTATTTT
.	TRBJ1-6	TRBV19	TRBD1	CASGYRQGLGNSPLHF	TGTGCCAGTGGTTACCGACAGGGATTGGGTAATTCACCCCTCCACTTT
.	TRBJ1-4	TRBV5-1	.	CASSGRTVSTNEKLFF	TGCGCCAGCAGCGGCCGGACAGTTTCAACTAATGAAAAACTGTTTTTT
.	TRBJ1-6	TRBV7-9	.	CASSNEGVSPLHF	TGTGCCAGCAGCAATGAGGGTGTTTCACCCCTCCACTTT
.	TRBJ1-1	TRBV2	TRBD1	CASSEAGTGGEVDTEAFF	TGTGCCAGCAGTGAAGCCGGGACAGGGGGCGAGGTTGACACTGAAGCTTTCTTT
.	TRBJ2-2	TRBV7-9	.	CASSLYTTGELFF	TGTGCCAGCAGCTTATACACCACCGGGGAGCTGTTTTTT
.	TRBJ1-5	TRBV10-3	.	CASNPGGLGNQPQHF	TGTGCCTCAAATCCCGGAGGGTTGGGCAATCAGCCCCAGCATTTT
few	TRBJ1-5	TRBV10-3	.	CAIRPDSGQPQHF	TGTGCCATCAGACCGGACAGCGGTCAGCCCCAGCATTTT
.	TRBJ1-2	TRBV5-1	.	CASSLGQGNDYGYTF	TGCGCCAGCAGCTTGGGCCAGGGAAACGACTATGGCTACACCTTC
.	TRBJ1-5	TRBV19	.	CASSITDSNQPQHF	TGTGCCAGTAGTATAACAGATAGCAATCAGCCCCAGCATTTT
.	TRBJ2-7	TRBV7-2	.	CASSLLETGGTYEQYF	TGTGCCAGCAGCTTATTGGAGACAGGAGGAACCTACGAGCAGTACTTC
once	TRBJ2-7	TRBV6-2/TRBV6-3	.	CASSYEAGYEQYF	TGTGCCAGCAGTTACGAGGCCGGCTACGAGCAGTACTTC
.	TRBJ2-3	TRBV7-6	TRBD2	CASSPGTSGGPADTQYF	TGTGCCAGCAGCCCAGGGACTAGCGGGGGCCCCGCAGATACGCAGTATTTT
.	TRBJ1-2	TRBV7-9	.	CASSLAEGGYTF	TGTGCCAGCAGCTTAGCGGAGGGGGGCTACACCTTC
.	TRBJ1-5	TRBV30	.	CAWSAIRGSQPQHF	TGTGCCTGGAGTGCTATTAGGGGGAGTCAGCCCCAGCATTTT
once	TRBJ2-1	TRBV30	TRBD2	CAWSGGRETYNEQFF	TGTGCCTGGAGTGGAGGGCGGGAGACCTACAATGAGCAGTTCTTC
.	TRBJ1-1	TRBV9	.	CASSPGHNTEAFF	TGTGCCAGCAGCCCGGGACATAACACTGAAGCTTTCTTT
.	TRBJ2-2	TRBV2	.	CASRSQGTGELFF	TGTGCCAGCAGATCCCAGGGAACCGGGGAGCTGTTTTTT
.	TRBJ1-6	TRBV19	TRBD1	CASSINGQGVGSNSPLHF	TGTGCCAGTAGTATAAACGGACAGGGTGTGGGATCGAATTCACCCCTCCACTTT
.	TRBJ1-5	TRBV19	TRBD1	CASSTRTGRGNHPQHF	TGTGCCAGTAGCACGAGGACAGGGAGGGGAAATCATCCCCAGCATTTT